This T cell receptor (beta chain) appears in the sequencing data of a study of T cells in Graves' hyperthyroidism and ophthalmopathy. This clonotype was picked up many times. The investigators amplified TCR beta CDR3 regions from RNA transcripts. Primed by the HTBI set, a first-round RT-PCR was run on the TCR CDR3. MiXCR was run by TCRdb on the multiplex PCR reads, yielding one entry per CDR3 protein. The sample lists about 400,000 distinct CDR3 sequences, around a sixth occurring once. V was trimmed by 4 bases and J by 5 bases, leaving 18 bases between them. CDR1 and CDR2 from the germline V gene are LGHDT and YNNKEL (reference sequence). This CDR3 has 15 amino acids.

The V gene is TRBV3-1, the J gene TRBJ2-7, with D possibly TRBD2 on 6 matching bases. The sequenced material came from blood. This clonotype originated in a woman younger than 35 with Graves' hyperthyroidism. The chain's CDR3 is CASSLRDSRRDEQYF. The CDR3 bases are TGTGCCAGCAGCCTCCGGGACTCCCGAAGGGACGAGCAGTACTTC.